These T cell receptor beta chains were read from a single sample in a study of CD8 T cells in ankylosing spondylitis. TCRdb reprocessed the 5' RACE reads with MiXCR, giving one entry per CDR3 protein. The data hold about 64,000 distinct CDR3 sequences, with 6% to 8% observed a single time. Input material: synovial fluid, either unsorted or a sorted T cell fraction (not recorded which). Receptors originate from a male donor with ankylosing spondylitis. Both conserved end residues are part of each CDR3. The order of the fields is D gene, V gene, J gene, clone size, CDR3 DNA, CDR3 protein. D genes are given only for firm matches. Only part of the rows carry a size: once, few, many, or a class if the clone is expanded.

>TRBD1|TRBV14|TRBJ1-2|many
TGTGCCAGCAGCCGTTTGGACAGGGACAACTATGGCTACACCTTC
CASSRLDRDNYGYTF
>.|TRBV7-2|TRBJ1-2|many
TGTGCCAGCAGCCCGTATCAGGTTCAGGGTGGCTACACCTTC
CASSPYQVQGGYTF
>TRBD2|TRBV12-3/TRBV12-4|TRBJ2-1|.
TGTGCCAGCAGGGGGCTAGCGGGAGGGAACAATGAGCAGTTCTTC
CASRGLAGGNNEQFF
>TRBD1|TRBV7-9|TRBJ1-4|.
TGTGCCAGCAGCCCGGACAGGTCTAATGAAAAACTGTTTTTT
CASSPDRSNEKLFF
>TRBD1|TRBV12-3/TRBV12-4|TRBJ1-2|many
TGTGCCAGCAGCAGGGACAGGGGAGGCTACACCTTC
CASSRDRGGYTF
>.|TRBV6-5|TRBJ2-5|few
TGTGCCAGCAGTTACTCATCTGAGAGGGAGACCCAGTACTTC
CASSYSSERETQYF
>.|TRBV2|TRBJ2-3|many
TGTGCCAGCAGTGAAGGCGGTACGCAGTATTTT
CASSEGGTQYF
>TRBD2|TRBV29-1|TRBJ2-5|many
TGCAGCGTTGAAACCGGGTTCGGGAGGAAGACCCAGTACTTC
CSVETGFGRKTQYF
>.|TRBV30|TRBJ1-6|.
TGTGCCTGGAGTGTAAAGACGGAGGTGTCACCCCTCCACTTT
CAWSVKTEVSPLHF
>TRBD2|TRBV15|TRBJ2-7|.
TGTGCCACCAGCAATAGACTAGCGGGTGAGCAGTACTTC
CATSNRLAGEQYF
>.|TRBV6-1|TRBJ2-2|.
TGTTGCGCTGAGGGTTCGAACACCGGGGAGCTGTTTTTT
CCAEGSNTGELFF
>TRBD2|TRBV2|TRBJ2-1|.
TGTGCCAGCAGGGGGATTCTGACTAGCGGGATCTACAATGAGCAGTTCTTC
CASRGILTSGIYNEQFF
>.|TRBV28|TRBJ2-1|medium-sized
TGTGCCAGCAGTTTAAGGGGGTCCTACAATGAGCAGTTCTTC
CASSLRGSYNEQFF
>TRBD2|TRBV20-1|TRBJ2-3|many
TGCAGTGCGAATAGCGGGAGGGGCACAGATACGCAGTATTTT
CSANSGRGTDTQYF
>.|TRBV7-3|TRBJ2-1|few
TGTGCCAGCAGCCCCCAGGGCGGGGAGAAAAATGAGCAGTTCTTC
CASSPQGGEKNEQFF
>TRBD2|TRBV15|TRBJ2-7|many
TGTGCCACCAGCAGAGGAGGGACTAGTTCCTACGAGCAGTACTTC
CATSRGGTSSYEQYF
>.|TRBV5-1|TRBJ1-4|many
TGCGCCAGCAGCTACGACAGTAATGAAAAACTGTTTTTT
CASSYDSNEKLFF
>.|TRBV20-1|TRBJ1-1|.
TGCAGTGCTAGAAAGGCCGGGACTGGCATGAACACTGAAGCTTTCTTT
CSARKAGTGMNTEAFF
>TRBD1|TRBV6-5|TRBJ2-5|few
TGTGCCAGCAGTTCCGGGACAGGGGCCGCTGAAGAGACCCAGTACTTC
CASSSGTGAAEETQYF
>.|TRBV11-3|TRBJ2-7|.
TGTGCCAGCAGCTTAGATTCCAGCTGGCCCTACGAGCAGTACTTC
CASSLDSSWPYEQYF
>.|TRBV20-1|TRBJ1-2|.
TGCAGTGCTAGACCCCCGGGGGGCGCGAACTATGGCTACACCTTC
CSARPPGGANYGYTF
>.|TRBV7-9|TRBJ1-2|few
TGTGCCAGCAGCTTAGCTGAGGGGGTAGGTGGCTACACCTTC
CASSLAEGVGGYTF
>.|TRBV10-1|TRBJ2-7|many
TGCGCCAGCAGTGAGACGTCCTACGAGCAGTACTTC
CASSETSYEQYF
>.|TRBV6-5|TRBJ1-5|few
TGTGCCAGCAGTTACTCCCCGACCGTATCCGATAGCAATCAGACCCAGCATTTT
CASSYSPTVSDSNQTQHF
>TRBD1|TRBV20-1|TRBJ1-2|many
TGCAGTGCTAGAGACCCGACAGGGGGCGCTTATGGCTACACCTTC
CSARDPTGGAYGYTF
>TRBD2|TRBV7-2|TRBJ2-1|many
TGTGCCAGCAGCAAGGGACTAGGGAACAATGAGCAGTTCTTC
CASSKGLGNNEQFF
>TRBD2|TRBV20-1|TRBJ2-1|many
TGCAGTGCTAGAGTAGGTAGCGGGATCCACAATGAGCAGTTCTTC
CSARVGSGIHNEQFF
>TRBD2|TRBV5-1|TRBJ2-1|many
TGCGCCAGCAGCGGGGGGCAGGGCGGGAGGGCCCTCTCCTACAATGAGCAGTTCTTC
CASSGGQGGRALSYNEQFF
>TRBD2|TRBV7-2|TRBJ2-7|many
TGTGCCAGCAGCTTTCTAGCGGGCTACTCCTACGAGCAGTACTTC
CASSFLAGYSYEQYF
>.|TRBV11-2|TRBJ1-5|many
TGTGCCAGCAGCCTAAACCGGGATCAGCCCCAGCATTTT
CASSLNRDQPQHF
>.|TRBV5-1|TRBJ2-3|many
TGCGCCAGCGCAAGTCAGGGGCGAAGCACAGATACGCAGTATTTT
CASASQGRSTDTQYF
>.|TRBV19|TRBJ1-1|.
TGTGCCAGTAGTATATCTGGACGGCCGAACACTGAAGCTTTCTTT
CASSISGRPNTEAFF
>.|TRBV12-5|TRBJ2-3|many
TGTGCTAGTGGGGGATCGGGAGCCAGCACAGATACGCAGTATTTT
CASGGSGASTDTQYF
>.|TRBV7-2|TRBJ2-5|many
TGTGCCAGCAGCTTAGACCAGGGGGGCGCAGAGACCCAGTACTTC
CASSLDQGGAETQYF
>TRBD1|TRBV7-2|TRBJ2-7|many
TGTGCCAGCAGCCAAAGGGACAGTTTCTACGAGCAGTACTTC
CASSQRDSFYEQYF
>.|TRBV29-1|TRBJ1-1|many
TGCAGCGTTGACAGGGGAATTAACACTGAAGCTTTCTTT
CSVDRGINTEAFF
>TRBD1|TRBV5-1|TRBJ2-1|many
TGCGCCAGCAGCTTGGTGGGGGACAGCCAGTTCTTC
CASSLVGDSQFF
>TRBD1|TRBV29-1|TRBJ2-3|many
TGCAGCGTTGAAGATCAGGGGGTCGGCACAGATACGCAGTATTTT
CSVEDQGVGTDTQYF
>.|TRBV5-5|TRBJ2-2|.
TGTGCCAGCAGCTTGGAAGGCTTGAACACCGGGGAGCTGTTTTTT
CASSLEGLNTGELFF
>.|TRBV27|TRBJ2-1|many
TGTGCCAGCAGCCCCTTAGGGACTCCCTCCTACAATGAGCAGTTCTTC
CASSPLGTPSYNEQFF
>.|TRBV14|TRBJ2-2|.
TGTGCCAGCAGCCGAGAAATAGGGCTGGCCGGGGAGCTGTTTTTT
CASSREIGLAGELFF
>.|TRBV14|TRBJ2-1|few
TGTGCCAGCAGCAACCGGGGCTCGGAGGGTGAGCAGTTCTTC
CASSNRGSEGEQFF
>.|TRBV18|TRBJ2-7|.
TGTGCCAGCTCACCACCTTATAGGGTTTACGAGCAGTACTTC
CASSPPYRVYEQYF
>TRBD1|TRBV20-1|TRBJ2-5|many
TGCAGTGCTAGAGCGGAATTAGGGACAGAAGAGACCCAGTACTTC
CSARAELGTEETQYF
>.|TRBV20-1|TRBJ1-5|many
TGCAGTGCTAGAGGAGGCGGGCTGGGGCCCCAGCATTTT
CSARGGGLGPQHF
>.|TRBV7-2|TRBJ2-6|.
TGTGCCAGCAGCTTAGTAACAGGTGGGACCAACGTCCTGACTTTC
CASSLVTGGTNVLTF
>TRBD2|TRBV28|TRBJ2-5|few
TGTGCCAGCAGAGGACTAGCGGGAGGGTACCAAGAGACCCAGTACTTC
CASRGLAGGYQETQYF
>.|TRBV4-2|TRBJ1-3|.
TGTGCCAGCAGCCAACCGAGGGAGACCTACACCATATATTTT
CASSQPRETYTIYF
>TRBD1|TRBV20-1|TRBJ2-7|.
TGCAGTGCAATCCGGGACAGCCATTACGAGCAGTACTTC
CSAIRDSHYEQYF
>TRBD1|TRBV5-6|TRBJ1-2|many
TGTGCCAGCAGCTTTGCGGGACAGGGGAACTATGGCTACACCTTC
CASSFAGQGNYGYTF
>.|TRBV7-2|TRBJ2-3|few
TGTGCCAGCAGCTGGAGGGGGAGAAGCACAGATACGCAGTATTTT
CASSWRGRSTDTQYF
>TRBD1|TRBV5-5|TRBJ2-5|.
TGTGCCAGCAGCGGGACAGGGTTGGGGGAGACCCAGTACTTC
CASSGTGLGETQYF
>.|TRBV11-2|TRBJ2-1|medium-sized
TGTGCCAGCAGCTTAGAAAGGTACGATGAGCAGTTCTTC
CASSLERYDEQFF